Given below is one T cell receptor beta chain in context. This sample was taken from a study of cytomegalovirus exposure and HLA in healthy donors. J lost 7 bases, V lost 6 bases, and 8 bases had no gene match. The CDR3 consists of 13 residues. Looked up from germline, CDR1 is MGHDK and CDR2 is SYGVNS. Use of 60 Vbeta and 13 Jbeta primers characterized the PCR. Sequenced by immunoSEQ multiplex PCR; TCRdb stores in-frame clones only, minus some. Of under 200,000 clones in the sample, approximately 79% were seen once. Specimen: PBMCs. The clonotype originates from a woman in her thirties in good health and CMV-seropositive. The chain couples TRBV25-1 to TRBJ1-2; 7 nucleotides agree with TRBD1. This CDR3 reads CASRRTGSFGYTF. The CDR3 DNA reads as TGTGCCAGCAGGCGGACAGGATCCTTTGGCTACACCTTC.